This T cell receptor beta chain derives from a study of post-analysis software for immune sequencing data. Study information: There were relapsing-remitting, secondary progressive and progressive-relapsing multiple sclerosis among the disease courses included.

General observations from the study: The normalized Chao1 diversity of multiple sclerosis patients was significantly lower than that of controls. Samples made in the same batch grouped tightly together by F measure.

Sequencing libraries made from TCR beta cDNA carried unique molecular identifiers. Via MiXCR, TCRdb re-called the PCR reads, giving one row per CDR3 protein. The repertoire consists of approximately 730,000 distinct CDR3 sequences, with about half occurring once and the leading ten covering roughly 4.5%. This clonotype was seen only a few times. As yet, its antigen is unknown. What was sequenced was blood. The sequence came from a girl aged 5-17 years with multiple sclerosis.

CDR3 coding DNA: TGCAGTGCTCAGAATCTAGCGGGAGGATCCTACGAGCAGTACTTC. It codes for CSAQNLAGGSYEQYF. V and J are TRBV20-1 and TRBJ2-7; 11 nucleotides align to TRBD2. Germline CDR1 reads DFQATT; CDR2 reads SNEGSKA (reference sequence). Losses at the gene ends were 5 bases for V and 1 base for J; bases not matched to a gene: 7. The CDR3 spans 15 residues.